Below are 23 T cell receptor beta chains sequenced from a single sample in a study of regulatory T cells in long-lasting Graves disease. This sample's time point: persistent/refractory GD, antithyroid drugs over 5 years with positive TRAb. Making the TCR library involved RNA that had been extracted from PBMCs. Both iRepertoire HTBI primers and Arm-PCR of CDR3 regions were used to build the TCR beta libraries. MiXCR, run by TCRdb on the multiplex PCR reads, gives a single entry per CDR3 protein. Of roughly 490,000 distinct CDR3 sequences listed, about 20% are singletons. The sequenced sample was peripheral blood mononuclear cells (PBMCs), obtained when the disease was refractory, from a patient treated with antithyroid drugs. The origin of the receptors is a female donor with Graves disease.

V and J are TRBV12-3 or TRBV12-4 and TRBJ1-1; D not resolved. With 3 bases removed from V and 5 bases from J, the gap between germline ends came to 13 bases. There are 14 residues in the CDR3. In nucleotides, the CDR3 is TGTGCCAGCAGTTTCATAGGAGCTAATACTGAAGCTTTCTTT. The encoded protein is CASSFIGANTEAFF.

CDR3: CATSTGQGKYGTEAFF. In nucleotides, the CDR3 is TGTGCCACCAGCACGGGACAGGGAAAGTATGGCACTGAAGCTTTCTTT. The gene calls are TRBV15 and TRBJ1-1; the match to TRBD1 covers 9 bases. The CDR3 has 16 residues. Germline loops: CDR1 LNHNV, CDR2 YYDKDF (reference sequence). V was pared by 4 bases and J by 4 bases, with 10 bases of the junction left unmatched.

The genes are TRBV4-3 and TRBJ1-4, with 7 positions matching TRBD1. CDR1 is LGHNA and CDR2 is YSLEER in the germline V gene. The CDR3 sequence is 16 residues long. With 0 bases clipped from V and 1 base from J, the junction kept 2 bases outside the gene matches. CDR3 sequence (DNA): TGCGCCAGCAGCCAAGAAACAGGGGAAACTAATGAAAAACTGTTTTTT. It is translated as CASSQETGETNEKLFF.

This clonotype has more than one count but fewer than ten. CDR3 residues: CASSLVGGQSETQYF. The CDR3 nucleotides are TGTGCCAGCAGTTTGGTAGGGGGACAGTCGGAGACCCAGTACTTC. The rearrangement joins TRBV12-3 or TRBV12-4 to TRBJ2-5; 7 nucleotides line up with TRBD1. The CDR3 is 15 amino acids. V trimming: 3 bases; J trimming: 5 bases; junction bases outside the gene matches: 9.

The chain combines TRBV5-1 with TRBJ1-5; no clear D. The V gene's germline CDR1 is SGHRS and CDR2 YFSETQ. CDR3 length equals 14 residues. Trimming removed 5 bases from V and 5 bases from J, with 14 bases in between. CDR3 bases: TGCGCCAGCAGTCGAGAGGGTCGTGATCAGCCCCAGCATTTT. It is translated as CASSREGRDQPQHF.

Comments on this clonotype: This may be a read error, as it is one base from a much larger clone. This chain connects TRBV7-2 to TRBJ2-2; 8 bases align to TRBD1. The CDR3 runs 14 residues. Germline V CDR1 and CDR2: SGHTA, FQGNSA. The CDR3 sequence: CASSTTGGYGELVF. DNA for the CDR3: TGTGCCAGCAGCACAACAGGGGGATACGGGGAGCTGGTTTTT.

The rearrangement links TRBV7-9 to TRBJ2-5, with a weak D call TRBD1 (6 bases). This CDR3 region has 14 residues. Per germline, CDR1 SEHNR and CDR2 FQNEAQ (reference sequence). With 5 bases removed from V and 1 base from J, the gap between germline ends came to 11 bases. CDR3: CASSPGAAQETQYF. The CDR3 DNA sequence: TGTGCCAGCAGCCCAGGGGCCGCCCAAGAGACCCAGTACTTC.

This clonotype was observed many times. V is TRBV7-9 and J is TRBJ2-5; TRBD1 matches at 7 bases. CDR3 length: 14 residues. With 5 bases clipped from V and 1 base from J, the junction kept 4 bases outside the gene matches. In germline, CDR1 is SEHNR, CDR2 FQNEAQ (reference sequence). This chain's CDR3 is CASSTWTGQETQYF. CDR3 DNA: TGTGCCAGCAGCACATGGACAGGCCAAGAGACCCAGTACTTC.

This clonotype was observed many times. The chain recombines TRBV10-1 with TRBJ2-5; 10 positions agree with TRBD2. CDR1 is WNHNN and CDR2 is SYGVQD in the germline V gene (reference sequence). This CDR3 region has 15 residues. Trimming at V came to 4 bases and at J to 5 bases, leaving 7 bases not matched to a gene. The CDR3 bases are TGCGCCAGCAGTGTGCAGCGGGGGGGACGGGAGACCCAGTACTTC. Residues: CASSVQRGGRETQYF.

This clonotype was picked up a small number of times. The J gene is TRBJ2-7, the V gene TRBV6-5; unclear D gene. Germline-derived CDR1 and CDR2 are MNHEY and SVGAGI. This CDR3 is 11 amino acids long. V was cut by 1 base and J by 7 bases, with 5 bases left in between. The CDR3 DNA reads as TGTGCCAGCAGTTACTTGGGAGAGCAGTACTTC. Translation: CASSYLGEQYF.

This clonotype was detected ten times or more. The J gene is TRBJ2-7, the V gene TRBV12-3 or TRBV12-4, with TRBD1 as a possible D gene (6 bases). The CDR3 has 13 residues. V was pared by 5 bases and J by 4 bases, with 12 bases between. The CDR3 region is CASSKNREYEQYF. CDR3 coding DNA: TGTGCCAGCAGTAAAAACAGGGAATACGAGCAGTACTTC.

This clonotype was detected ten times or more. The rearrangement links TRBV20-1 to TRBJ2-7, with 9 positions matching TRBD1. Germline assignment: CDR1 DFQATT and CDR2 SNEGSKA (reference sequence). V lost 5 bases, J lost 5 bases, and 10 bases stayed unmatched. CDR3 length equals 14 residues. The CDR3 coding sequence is TGCAGTGCTGATCCGGGACAGGGCGTTAACGAGCAGTACTTC. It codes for CSADPGQGVNEQYF.

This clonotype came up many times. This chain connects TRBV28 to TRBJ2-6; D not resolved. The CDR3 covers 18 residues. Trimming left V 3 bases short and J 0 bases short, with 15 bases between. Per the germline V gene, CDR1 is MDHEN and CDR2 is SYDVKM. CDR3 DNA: TGTGCCAGCAGTTTTTTCGCCGGACGGTCCTCTGGGGCCAACGTCCTGACTTTC. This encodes CASSFFAGRSSGANVLTF.

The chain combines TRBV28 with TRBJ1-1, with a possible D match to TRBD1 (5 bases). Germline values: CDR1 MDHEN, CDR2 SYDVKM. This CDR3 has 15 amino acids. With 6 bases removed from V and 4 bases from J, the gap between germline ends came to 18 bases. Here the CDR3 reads CASSRRTLQTTEAFF. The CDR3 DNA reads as TGTGCCAGCAGCCGTCGGACATTACAGACCACTGAAGCTTTCTTT.

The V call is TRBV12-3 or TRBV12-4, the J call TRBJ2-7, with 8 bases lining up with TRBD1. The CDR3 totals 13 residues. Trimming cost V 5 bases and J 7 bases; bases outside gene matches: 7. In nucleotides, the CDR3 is TGTGCCAGCAGTCGGACAGGGCTGGAAGAGCAGTACTTC. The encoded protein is CASSRTGLEEQYF.

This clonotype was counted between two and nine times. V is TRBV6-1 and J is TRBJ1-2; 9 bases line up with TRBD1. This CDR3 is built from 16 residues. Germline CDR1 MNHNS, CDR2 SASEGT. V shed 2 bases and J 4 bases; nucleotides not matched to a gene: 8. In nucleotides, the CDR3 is TGTGCCAGCAGTGAAAGTCGCGGGACAGGGCCCTATGGCTACACCTTC. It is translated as CASSESRGTGPYGYTF.

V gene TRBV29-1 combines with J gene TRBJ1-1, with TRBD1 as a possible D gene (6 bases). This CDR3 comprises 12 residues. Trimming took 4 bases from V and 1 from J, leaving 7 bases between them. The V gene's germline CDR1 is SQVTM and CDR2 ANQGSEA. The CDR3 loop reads CSVGRGNTEAFF. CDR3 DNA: TGCAGCGTTGGCAGGGGGAACACTGAAGCTTTCTTT.

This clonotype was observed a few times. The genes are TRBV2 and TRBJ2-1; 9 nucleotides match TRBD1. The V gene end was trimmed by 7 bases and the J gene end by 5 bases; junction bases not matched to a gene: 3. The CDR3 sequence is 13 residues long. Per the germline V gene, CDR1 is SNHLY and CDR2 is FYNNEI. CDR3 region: CASTGTGNNEQFF. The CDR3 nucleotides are TGTGCCAGCACCGGGACAGGGAACAATGAGCAGTTCTTC.

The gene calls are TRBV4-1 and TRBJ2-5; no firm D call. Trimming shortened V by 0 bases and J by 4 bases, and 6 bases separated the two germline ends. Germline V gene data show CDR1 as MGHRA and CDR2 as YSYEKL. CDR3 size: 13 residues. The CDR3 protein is CASSQDESETQYF. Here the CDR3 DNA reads TGCGCCAGCAGCCAAGATGAGTCAGAGACCCAGTACTTC.

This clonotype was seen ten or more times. DNA for the CDR3: TGTGCCAGCATTGGGCGACTGAACACTGAAGCTTTCTTT. Translation: CASIGRLNTEAFF. The V and J genes are TRBV28 and TRBJ1-1; D not resolved. Trimming pared 7 bases from V and 0 bases from J, leaving 9 bases between. Looked up from germline, CDR1 is MDHEN and CDR2 is SYDVKM. The length of the CDR3 is 13 residues.

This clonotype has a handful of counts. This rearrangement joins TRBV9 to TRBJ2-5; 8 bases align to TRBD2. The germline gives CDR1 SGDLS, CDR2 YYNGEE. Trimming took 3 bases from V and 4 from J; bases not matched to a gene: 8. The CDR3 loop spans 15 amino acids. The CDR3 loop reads CASSGASGPGETQYF. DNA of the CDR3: TGTGCCAGCAGCGGAGCTAGCGGGCCAGGAGAGACCCAGTACTTC.

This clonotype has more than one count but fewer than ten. CDR3 DNA sequence: TGCAGTGCTAGGGGGAGGGATTTCTATAATTCACCCCTCCACTTT. Residues: CSARGRDFYNSPLHF. V gene TRBV20-1 combines with J gene TRBJ1-6; D not certain. CDR3 length: 15 residues. CDR1 and CDR2 from the germline V gene are DFQATT and SNEGSKA (reference sequence). Trimming took 3 bases from V and 3 from J, leaving 12 bases between them.

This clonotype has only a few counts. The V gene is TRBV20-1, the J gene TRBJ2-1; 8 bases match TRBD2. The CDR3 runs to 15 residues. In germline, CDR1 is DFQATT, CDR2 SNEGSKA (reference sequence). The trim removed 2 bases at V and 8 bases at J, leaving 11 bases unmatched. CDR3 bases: TGCAGTGCTAGACGGGTCGGGAGGGCCAACGATGAGCAGTTCTTC. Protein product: CSARRVGRANDEQFF.